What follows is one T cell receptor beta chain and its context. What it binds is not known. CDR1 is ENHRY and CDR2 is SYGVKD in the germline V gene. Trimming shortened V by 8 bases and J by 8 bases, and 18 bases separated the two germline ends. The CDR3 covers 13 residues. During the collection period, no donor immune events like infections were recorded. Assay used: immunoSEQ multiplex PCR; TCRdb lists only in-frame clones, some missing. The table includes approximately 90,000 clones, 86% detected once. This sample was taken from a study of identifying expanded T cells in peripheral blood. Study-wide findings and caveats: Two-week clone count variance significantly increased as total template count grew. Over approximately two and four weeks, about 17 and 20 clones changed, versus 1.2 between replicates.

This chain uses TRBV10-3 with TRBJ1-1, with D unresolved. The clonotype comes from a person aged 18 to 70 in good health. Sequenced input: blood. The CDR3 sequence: CAIGSQPGLEAFF. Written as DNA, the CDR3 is TGTGCCATCGGCAGTCAGCCGGGCCTCGAAGCTTTCTTT.